The 12 T cell receptor beta chains given below trace back to one sample, sequenced in a study of cytomegalovirus exposure and HLA in healthy donors. In the PCR, 60 Vbeta and 13 Jbeta primers were used. Clones were sequenced by immunoSEQ multiplex PCR, and TCRdb holds only the in-frame ones, with some missing. The sample yields some 150,000 clones, 77% seen once. The source material was PBMCs. These receptors were obtained from a young woman in good health and CMV-seronegative.

As for this clone: This specimen includes other DNA sequences encoding the same CDR3. This chain links TRBV5-1 with TRBJ2-5; 11 nucleotides match TRBD1. The V and J ends lost 2 bases and 5 bases, in that order; junction bases with no gene match: 5. The CDR3 is 15 residues long. From germline, CDR1 is SGHRS and CDR2 YFSETQ. The CDR3: CASSLGQGAQETQYF. For the CDR3, the DNA is TGCGCCAGCAGCTTAGGACAGGGGGCGCAGGAGACCCAGTACTTC.

The chain is built from TRBV9 and TRBJ2-3, with 12 bases aligning to TRBD2. The length of the CDR3 is 16 residues. With 0 bases clipped from V and 4 bases from J, the junction kept 3 bases outside the gene matches. In germline, CDR1 is SGDLS, CDR2 YYNGEE. The CDR3 is CASSVGASGRADTQYF. In DNA, the CDR3 is TGTGCCAGCAGCGTAGGGGCTAGCGGGAGGGCAGATACGCAGTATTTT.

V gene TRBV19 combines with J gene TRBJ2-1; 8 bases fit TRBD2. The CDR3 has 15 amino acids. CDR1 and CDR2 (germline): LNHDA, SQIVND (reference sequence). V shed 5 bases and J 3 bases; nucleotides not matched to a gene: 6. The CDR3 coding sequence is TGTGCCAGTAGTCGGGGGGGGCTCCACTACAATGAGCAGTTCTTC. Protein: CASSRGGLHYNEQFF.

The gene calls are TRBV6-1 and TRBJ2-7, with D possibly TRBD1 on 5 matching bases. Germline loops: CDR1 MNHNS, CDR2 SASEGT. The CDR3 runs to 14 residues. The V end lost 2 bases, the J end lost 3 bases, and 11 bases lay between the germline ends. The CDR3 spells CASSEQGSVYEQYF. CDR3 nucleotide sequence: TGTGCCAGCAGTGAACAGGGTTCAGTCTACGAGCAGTACTTC.

The chain is built from TRBV9 and TRBJ2-5; a weak D match, TRBD2 (6 bases). This CDR3 comprises 14 residues. V lost 0 bases and J 5 bases, leaving 11 bases between the germline ends. In germline, CDR1 is SGDLS, CDR2 YYNGEE. The CDR3 here is CASSVDSDYETQYF. The CDR3 coding sequence is TGTGCCAGCAGCGTAGACTCGGACTATGAGACCCAGTACTTC.

The chain recombines TRBV10-3 with TRBJ2-3; 8 nucleotides align to TRBD2. CDR1 ENHRY and CDR2 SYGVKD come from the germline V gene. The CDR3 sequence is 16 residues long. Losses at the gene ends were 6 bases for V and 0 bases for J; bases not matched to a gene: 8. CDR3 protein: CAISENSGASTDTQYF. The DNA for the CDR3 is TGTGCCATCAGCGAAAATAGCGGGGCCAGCACAGATACGCAGTATTTT.

J is TRBJ2-2 and V is TRBV7-2; 8 bases map to TRBD2. The V and J ends lost 5 bases and 4 bases, in that order; junction bases with no gene match: 9. The germline V gene has CDR1 SGHTA and CDR2 FQGNSA. This CDR3 is built from 16 residues. CDR3 nucleotides: TGTGCCAGCAGCCCACGGACTAGCTTCGGCACCGGGGAGCTGTTTTTT. Encoded protein: CASSPRTSFGTGELFF.

The chain links TRBV7-3 to TRBJ2-7, with D perhaps TRBD1 (6 bases). The CDR3 consists of 14 residues. CDR1 and CDR2 (germline): SGHTA, FQGTGA. V gave up 3 bases and J gave up 0 bases, with 9 bases separating them. The CDR3 DNA reads TGTGCCAGCAGCTTGCAGGGGATCTCCTACGAGCAGTACTTC. Its translation is CASSLQGISYEQYF.

This clone was detected once. This chain links TRBV5-6 with TRBJ2-5; 8 bases line up with TRBD1. After removal of 2 bases from V and 4 bases from J, the junction contained 10 bases not matched to a gene. CDR3 size: 16 residues. Germline V gene data show CDR1 as SGHDT and CDR2 as YYEEEE. As DNA, the CDR3 is TGTGCCAGCAGCTTCGGTGCAGGGGGCATGGGAGAGACCCAGTACTTC. Its protein product is CASSFGAGGMGETQYF.

The chain combines TRBV5-1 with TRBJ2-7, with D possibly being TRBD1 (6 bases). Germline V CDR1 and CDR2: SGHRS, YFSETQ. Trimming removed 4 bases from V and 4 bases from J, with 9 bases in between. This CDR3 has 12 residues. CDR3 nucleotides: TGCGCCAGCAGCAGGACAGCTTACGAGCAGTACTTC. Translation: CASSRTAYEQYF.

This clone was counted a single time. V gene TRBV5-1 combines with J gene TRBJ1-4; TRBD1 aligns across 9 bases. V gave up 0 bases and J gave up 7 bases; unmatched junction bases: 7. This CDR3 has 16 residues. The germline gives CDR1 SGHRS, CDR2 YFSETQ. CDR3 nucleotides: TGCGCCAGCAGCTTGGCTGTTGGGACAGGGAGTGAAAAACTGTTTTTT. It yields the protein CASSLAVGTGSEKLFF.

This chain connects TRBV2 to TRBJ2-7; D might be TRBD2 (5 bases). The V end was cut by 4 bases, the J end by 2 bases, with 12 bases between. Germline V CDR1 and CDR2: SNHLY, FYNNEI. The CDR3 totals 14 residues. CDR3 protein: CASSAVSEAYEQYF. DNA for the CDR3: TGTGCCAGCAGTGCGGTTAGCGAGGCCTACGAGCAGTACTTC.